This is a list of T cell receptor beta chains from one sample in a study of T cell responses to AZD1222 COVID-19 vaccine. Method: immunoSEQ multiplex PCR; TCRdb's copy keeps in-frame clones and lacks some. The repertoire has roughly 180,000 clones, 91% of them found once; the top ten carry 3% to 3.5%. Source: peripheral blood, taken 28 days after the second AZD1222 dose. These receptors were obtained from an adult who received the AZD1222 COVID-19 vaccine. Each CDR3 is given with its conserved first and last residue. The D gene is left open where the match is weak. Clone size is not always given. Where it is, it says once, few, many or a class for expanded clones.

cdr3_aa: CASSPSTGVFSPLHF; cdr3_nt: TGTGCCAGCAGCCCAAGCACAGGGGTCTTTTCACCCCTCCACTTT; d_call: TRBD1; v_call: TRBV7-2; j_call: TRBJ1-6; clone_size: -
cdr3_aa: CASSPDGGANTEAFF; cdr3_nt: TGTGCCAGCAGCCCCGATGGGGGGGCGAACACTGAAGCTTTCTTT; d_call: -; v_call: TRBV11-3; j_call: TRBJ1-1; clone_size: once
cdr3_aa: CASNRGGTEAFF; cdr3_nt: TGTGCCAGTAACAGGGGTGGCACTGAAGCTTTCTTT; d_call: TRBD1; v_call: TRBV30; j_call: TRBJ1-1; clone_size: -
cdr3_aa: CASSPIDSGTTYEQYF; cdr3_nt: TGTGCCAGCAGCCCTATAGACTCAGGAACTACCTACGAGCAGTACTTC; d_call: -; v_call: TRBV11-2; j_call: TRBJ2-7; clone_size: -
cdr3_aa: CSASQGAYEQYF; cdr3_nt: TGCAGTGCTAGTCAGGGGGCCTACGAGCAGTACTTC; d_call: TRBD1; v_call: TRBV20-1; j_call: TRBJ2-7; clone_size: -
cdr3_aa: CASSYSPNEKLFF; cdr3_nt: TGTGCCAGCAGTTACTCCCCTAACGAAAAACTGTTTTTT; d_call: -; v_call: TRBV6-5; j_call: TRBJ1-4; clone_size: -
cdr3_aa: CASSVDWGQSETQYF; cdr3_nt: TGTGCCAGCAGCGTAGATTGGGGACAGTCAGAGACCCAGTACTTC; d_call: TRBD1; v_call: TRBV9; j_call: TRBJ2-5; clone_size: -
cdr3_aa: CASSPTGNSPLHF; cdr3_nt: TGTGCCAGCAGCCCCACCGGTAATTCACCCCTCCACTTT; d_call: -; v_call: TRBV5-6; j_call: TRBJ1-6; clone_size: -
cdr3_aa: CASSPPSGLQETQYF; cdr3_nt: TGTGCCAGCTCACCACCATCCGGCCTCCAAGAGACCCAGTACTTC; d_call: -; v_call: TRBV18; j_call: TRBJ2-5; clone_size: -
cdr3_aa: CASSLSLKHYEQYF; cdr3_nt: TGTGCCAGCAGCTTATCACTTAAGCACTACGAGCAGTACTTC; d_call: -; v_call: TRBV7-9; j_call: TRBJ2-7; clone_size: -
cdr3_aa: CASSEGGGTEAFF; cdr3_nt: TGTGCCAGCAGTGAAGGGGGAGGCACTGAAGCTTTCTTT; d_call: -; v_call: TRBV6-4; j_call: TRBJ1-1; clone_size: -
cdr3_aa: CASSLGQGQRLTDTQYF; cdr3_nt: TGTGCCAGCAGCTTGGGACAGGGCCAGCGGCTCACAGATACGCAGTATTTT; d_call: TRBD1; v_call: TRBV11-2; j_call: TRBJ2-3; clone_size: -
cdr3_aa: CAWKSLETQYF; cdr3_nt: TGTGCCTGGAAGAGCCTTGAGACCCAGTACTTC; d_call: -; v_call: TRBV30; j_call: TRBJ2-5; clone_size: -
cdr3_aa: CASSISGTVAGNTIYF; cdr3_nt: TGTGCCAGTAGTATTTCCGGGACCGTTGCTGGAAACACCATATATTTT; d_call: -; v_call: TRBV19; j_call: TRBJ1-3; clone_size: -
cdr3_aa: CASSITTGTGNSPLHF; cdr3_nt: TGTGCCAGCAGCATTACAACCGGGACAGGGAATTCACCCCTCCACTTT; d_call: TRBD1; v_call: TRBV6-6; j_call: TRBJ1-6; clone_size: -
cdr3_aa: CASSRNPGGHTEAFF; cdr3_nt: TGTGCCAGCAGTCGGAACCCTGGGGGACACACTGAAGCTTTCTTT; d_call: -; v_call: TRBV6-5; j_call: TRBJ1-1; clone_size: -
cdr3_aa: CATRKGGQGTGELFF; cdr3_nt: TGTGCCACCAGGAAGGGGGGGCAAGGCACCGGGGAGCTGTTTTTT; d_call: -; v_call: TRBV24-1; j_call: TRBJ2-2; clone_size: -
cdr3_aa: CASSLSLAGGPPQETQYF; cdr3_nt: TGTGCCAGCAGCCTATCACTAGCGGGAGGGCCCCCCCAAGAGACCCAGTACTTC; d_call: TRBD2; v_call: TRBV5-5; j_call: TRBJ2-5; clone_size: -
cdr3_aa: CASSELEPNTEAFF; cdr3_nt: TGTGCCAGCAGTGAACTGGAGCCGAACACTGAAGCTTTCTTT; d_call: -; v_call: TRBV25-1; j_call: TRBJ1-1; clone_size: -
cdr3_aa: CASSFLQGASPLHF; cdr3_nt: TGCGCCAGCAGCTTCTTACAGGGCGCTTCACCCCTCCACTTT; d_call: -; v_call: TRBV5-1; j_call: TRBJ1-6; clone_size: -
cdr3_aa: CASSDPPPQGSNQPQHF; cdr3_nt: TGTGCCAGCAGTGACCCACCGCCCCAGGGGAGCAATCAGCCCCAGCATTTT; d_call: -; v_call: TRBV6-4; j_call: TRBJ1-5; clone_size: -
cdr3_aa: CASSQMTSGVFTDTQYF; cdr3_nt: TGCGCCAGCAGCCAGATGACTAGCGGGGTTTTCACAGATACGCAGTATTTT; d_call: TRBD2; v_call: TRBV5-1; j_call: TRBJ2-3; clone_size: -
cdr3_aa: CASSPALNEKLFF; cdr3_nt: TGCGCCAGCAGCCCCGCTCTTAATGAAAAACTGTTTTTT; d_call: -; v_call: TRBV10-1; j_call: TRBJ1-4; clone_size: -
cdr3_aa: CASSWGQGAGELFF; cdr3_nt: TGCGCCAGCAGCTGGGGACAGGGGGCCGGGGAGCTGTTTTTT; d_call: TRBD1; v_call: TRBV5-1; j_call: TRBJ2-2; clone_size: few
cdr3_aa: CASSQGGGAEAFF; cdr3_nt: TGTGCCAGCAGCCAAGGTGGTGGGGCTGAAGCTTTCTTT; d_call: -; v_call: TRBV3-1/TRBV3-2; j_call: TRBJ1-1; clone_size: -
cdr3_aa: CASSQVLGAEAFF; cdr3_nt: TGCGCCAGCAGCCAAGTGTTGGGCGCTGAAGCTTTCTTT; d_call: -; v_call: TRBV4-3; j_call: TRBJ1-1; clone_size: -
cdr3_aa: CASSPERTESYEQYF; cdr3_nt: TGTGCCAGCAGCCCAGAAAGGACAGAATCCTACGAGCAGTACTTC; d_call: -; v_call: TRBV11-2; j_call: TRBJ2-7; clone_size: -
cdr3_aa: CASTKDRPYLSPLHF; cdr3_nt: TGCGCCAGCACAAAGGACAGACCTTATTTGTCACCCCTCCACTTT; d_call: -; v_call: TRBV10-1; j_call: TRBJ1-6; clone_size: -
cdr3_aa: CASSLSGLRADLWTEAFF; cdr3_nt: TGCGCCAGCAGCTTAAGTGGTTTAAGGGCAGACCTGTGGACTGAAGCTTTCTTT; d_call: -; v_call: TRBV5-1; j_call: TRBJ1-1; clone_size: -
cdr3_aa: CATSDLTGYGYTF; cdr3_nt: TGTGCCACCAGTGATTTGACGGGATACGGCTACACCTTC; d_call: -; v_call: TRBV24-1; j_call: TRBJ1-2; clone_size: once
cdr3_aa: CASSYWASGVYEQYF; cdr3_nt: TGTGCCAGCAGTTACTGGGCTAGCGGGGTCTACGAGCAGTACTTC; d_call: TRBD2; v_call: TRBV6-5; j_call: TRBJ2-7; clone_size: -
cdr3_aa: CASSFRHIWGNEQYF; cdr3_nt: TGTGCCAGCAGCTTCAGACACATTTGGGGCAACGAGCAGTACTTC; d_call: -; v_call: TRBV7-6; j_call: TRBJ2-7; clone_size: few
cdr3_aa: CATSDLNPGTAGELFF; cdr3_nt: TGTGCCACCAGTGATTTGAACCCCGGGACGGCCGGGGAGCTGTTTTTT; d_call: -; v_call: TRBV24-1; j_call: TRBJ2-2; clone_size: once
cdr3_aa: CASSIDRGGRTLNTEAFF; cdr3_nt: TGTGCCAGTAGTATAGATCGGGGGGGCAGAACTTTGAACACTGAAGCTTTCTTT; d_call: -; v_call: TRBV19; j_call: TRBJ1-1; clone_size: -
cdr3_aa: CAWSVGGVEQFF; cdr3_nt: TGTGCCTGGAGTGTGGGGGGGGTGGAGCAGTTCTTC; d_call: TRBD2; v_call: TRBV30; j_call: TRBJ2-1; clone_size: -
cdr3_aa: CASSFLPTSASYEQYF; cdr3_nt: TGTGCCAGCAGTTTCCTCCCGACTAGCGCCAGCTACGAGCAGTACTTC; d_call: TRBD2; v_call: TRBV27; j_call: TRBJ2-7; clone_size: -